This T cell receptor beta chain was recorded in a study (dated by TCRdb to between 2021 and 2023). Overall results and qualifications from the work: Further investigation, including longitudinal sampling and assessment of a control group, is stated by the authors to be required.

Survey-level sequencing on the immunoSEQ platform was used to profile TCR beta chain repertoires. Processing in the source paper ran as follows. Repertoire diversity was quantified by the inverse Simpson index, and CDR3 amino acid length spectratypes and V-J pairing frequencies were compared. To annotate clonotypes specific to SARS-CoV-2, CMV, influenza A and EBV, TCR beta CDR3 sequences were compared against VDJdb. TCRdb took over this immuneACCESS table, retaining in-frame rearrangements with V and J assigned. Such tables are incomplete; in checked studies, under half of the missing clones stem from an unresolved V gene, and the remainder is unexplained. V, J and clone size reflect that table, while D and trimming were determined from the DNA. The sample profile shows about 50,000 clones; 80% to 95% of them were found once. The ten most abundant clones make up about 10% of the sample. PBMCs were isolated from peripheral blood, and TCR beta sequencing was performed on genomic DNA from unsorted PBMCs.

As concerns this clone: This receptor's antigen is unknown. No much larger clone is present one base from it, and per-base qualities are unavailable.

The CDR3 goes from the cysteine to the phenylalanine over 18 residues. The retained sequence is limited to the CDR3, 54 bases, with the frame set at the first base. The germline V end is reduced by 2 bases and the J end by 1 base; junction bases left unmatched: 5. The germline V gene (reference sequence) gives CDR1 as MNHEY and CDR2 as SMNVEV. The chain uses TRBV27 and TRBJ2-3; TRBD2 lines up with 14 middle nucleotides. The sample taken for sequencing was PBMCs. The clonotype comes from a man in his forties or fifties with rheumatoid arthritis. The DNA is TGTGCCAGCAGTTTAGGCTTGACTAGCGGGGGGGGCACAGATACGCAGTATTTT. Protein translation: CASSLGLTSGGGTDTQYF.